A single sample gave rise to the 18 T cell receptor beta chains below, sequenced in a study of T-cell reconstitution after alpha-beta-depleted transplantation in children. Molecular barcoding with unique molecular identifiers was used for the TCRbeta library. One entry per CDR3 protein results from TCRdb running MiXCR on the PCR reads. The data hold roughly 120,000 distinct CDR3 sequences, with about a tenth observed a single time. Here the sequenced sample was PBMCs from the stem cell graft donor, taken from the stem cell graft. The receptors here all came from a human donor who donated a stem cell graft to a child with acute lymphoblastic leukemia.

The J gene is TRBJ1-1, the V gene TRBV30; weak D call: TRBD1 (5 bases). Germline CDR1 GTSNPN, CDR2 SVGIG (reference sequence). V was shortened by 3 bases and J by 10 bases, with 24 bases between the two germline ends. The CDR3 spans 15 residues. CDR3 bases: TGTGCCTGGAGACGCCCGAACTGGGGGAGTTCCCCAGCTTTCTTT. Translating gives CAWRRPNWGSSPAFF. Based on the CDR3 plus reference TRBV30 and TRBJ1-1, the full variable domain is SQTIHQWPATLVQPVGSPLSLECTVEGTSNPNLYWYRQAAGRGLQLLFYSVGIGQISSEVPQNLSASRPQDRQFILSSKKLLLSDSGFYLCAWRRPNWGSSPAFFGQGTRLTVV.

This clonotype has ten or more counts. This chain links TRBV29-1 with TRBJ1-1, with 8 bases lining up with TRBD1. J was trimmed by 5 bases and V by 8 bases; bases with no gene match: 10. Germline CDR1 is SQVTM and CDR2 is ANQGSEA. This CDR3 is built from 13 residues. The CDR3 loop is CSLSRTGGTEAFF. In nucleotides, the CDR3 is TGCAGCTTATCGAGAACAGGGGGGACTGAAGCTTTCTTT.

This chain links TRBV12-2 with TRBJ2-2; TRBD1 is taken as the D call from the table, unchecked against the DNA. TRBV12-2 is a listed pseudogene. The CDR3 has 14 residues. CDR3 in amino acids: CPNTGTGCLGELFF. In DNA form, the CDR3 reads TGTCCAAACACCGGGACAGGGTGTTTGGGGGAGCTGTTTTTT.

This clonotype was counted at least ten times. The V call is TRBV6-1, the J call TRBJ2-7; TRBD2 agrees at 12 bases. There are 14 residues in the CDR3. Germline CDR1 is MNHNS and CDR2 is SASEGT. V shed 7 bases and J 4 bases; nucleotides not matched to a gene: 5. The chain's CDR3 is CASTRLAGVYEQYF. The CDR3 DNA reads TGTGCCAGCACTAGACTAGCGGGAGTATACGAGCAGTACTTC.

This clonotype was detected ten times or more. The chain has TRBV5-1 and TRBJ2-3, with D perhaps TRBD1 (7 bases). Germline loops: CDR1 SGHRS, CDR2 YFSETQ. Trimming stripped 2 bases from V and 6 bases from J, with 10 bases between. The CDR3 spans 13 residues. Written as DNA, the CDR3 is TGCGCCAGCAGCTTAGCAGGGGGGGATACGCAGTATTTT. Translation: CASSLAGGDTQYF.

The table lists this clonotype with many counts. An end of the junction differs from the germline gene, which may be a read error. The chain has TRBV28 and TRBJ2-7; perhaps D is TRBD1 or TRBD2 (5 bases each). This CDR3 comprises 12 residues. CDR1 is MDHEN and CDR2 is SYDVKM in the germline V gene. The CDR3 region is CASSPPELGEHF. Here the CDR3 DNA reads TGTGCCAGCAGTCCCCCCGAGTTGGGGGAACACTTC.

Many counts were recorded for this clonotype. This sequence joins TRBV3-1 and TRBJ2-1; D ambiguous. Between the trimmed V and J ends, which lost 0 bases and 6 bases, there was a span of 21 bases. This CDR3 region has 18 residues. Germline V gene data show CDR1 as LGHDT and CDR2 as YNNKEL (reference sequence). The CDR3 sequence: CASSQDLGGEMGTNEQFF. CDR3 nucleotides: TGTGCCAGCAGCCAAGATCTCGGCGGAGAAATGGGCACCAATGAGCAGTTCTTC.

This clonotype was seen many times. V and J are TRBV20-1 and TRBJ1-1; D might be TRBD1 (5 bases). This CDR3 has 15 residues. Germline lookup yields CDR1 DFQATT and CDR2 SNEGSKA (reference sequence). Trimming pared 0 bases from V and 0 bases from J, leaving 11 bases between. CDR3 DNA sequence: TGCAGTGCTAGAGATTCAAGGGGATTGAACACTGAAGCTTTCTTT. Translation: CSARDSRGLNTEAFF.

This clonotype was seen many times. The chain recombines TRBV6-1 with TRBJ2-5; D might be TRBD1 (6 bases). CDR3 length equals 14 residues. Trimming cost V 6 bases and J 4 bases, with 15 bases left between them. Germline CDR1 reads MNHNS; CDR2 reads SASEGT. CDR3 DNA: TGTGCCAGCAGACCTACAGGGCTCCGAGAGACCCAGTACTTC. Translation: CASRPTGLRETQYF.

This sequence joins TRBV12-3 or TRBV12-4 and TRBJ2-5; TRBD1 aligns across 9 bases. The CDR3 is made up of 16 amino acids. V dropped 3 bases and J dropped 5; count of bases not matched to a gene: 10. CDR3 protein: CASSFRTGDIRETQYF. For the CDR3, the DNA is TGTGCCAGCAGTTTCCGGACAGGGGATATTCGGGAGACCCAGTACTTC.

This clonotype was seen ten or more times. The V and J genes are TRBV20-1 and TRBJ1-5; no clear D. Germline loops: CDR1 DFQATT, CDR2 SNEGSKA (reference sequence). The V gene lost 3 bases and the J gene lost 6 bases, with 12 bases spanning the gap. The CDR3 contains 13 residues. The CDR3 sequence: CSARSVRGQPQHF. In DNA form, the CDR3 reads TGCAGTGCTAGGTCCGTCCGGGGTCAGCCCCAGCATTTT.

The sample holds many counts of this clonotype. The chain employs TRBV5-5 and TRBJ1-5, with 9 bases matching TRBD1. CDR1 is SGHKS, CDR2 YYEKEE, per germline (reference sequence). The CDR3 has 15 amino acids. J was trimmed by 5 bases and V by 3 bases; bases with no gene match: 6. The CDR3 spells CASSWGGQGDQPQHF. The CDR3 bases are TGTGCCAGCAGCTGGGGGGGACAGGGAGATCAGCCCCAGCATTTT.

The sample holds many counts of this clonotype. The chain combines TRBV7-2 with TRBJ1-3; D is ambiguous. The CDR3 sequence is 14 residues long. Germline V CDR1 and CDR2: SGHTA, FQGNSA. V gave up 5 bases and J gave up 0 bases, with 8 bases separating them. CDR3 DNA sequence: TGTGCCAGCAGCCCGACAAGCTCTGGAAACACCATATATTTT. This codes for CASSPTSSGNTIYF.

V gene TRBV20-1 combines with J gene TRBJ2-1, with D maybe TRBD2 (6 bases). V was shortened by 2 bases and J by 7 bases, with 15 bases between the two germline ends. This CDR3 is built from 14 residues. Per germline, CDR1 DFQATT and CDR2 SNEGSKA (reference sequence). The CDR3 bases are TGCAGTGCTAGATGGGATAGAGGGAGGAATGAGCAGTTCTTC. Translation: CSARWDRGRNEQFF.

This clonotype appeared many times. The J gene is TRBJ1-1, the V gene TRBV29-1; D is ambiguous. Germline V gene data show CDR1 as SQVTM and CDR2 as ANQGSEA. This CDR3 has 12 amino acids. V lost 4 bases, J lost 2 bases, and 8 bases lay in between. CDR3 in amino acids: CSVVVTNTEAFF. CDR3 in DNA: TGCAGCGTTGTCGTGACTAACACTGAAGCTTTCTTT.

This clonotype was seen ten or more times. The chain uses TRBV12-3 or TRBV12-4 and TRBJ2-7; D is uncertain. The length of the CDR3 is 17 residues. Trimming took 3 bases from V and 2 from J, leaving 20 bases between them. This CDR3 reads CASSFPPPAGPTYEQYF. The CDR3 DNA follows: TGTGCCAGCAGTTTTCCCCCCCCCGCCGGGCCAACCTACGAGCAGTACTTC.

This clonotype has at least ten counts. The DNA of the CDR3 is TGTGCCAGCAGTTCGCGGCAGGGTTCCTACGAGCAGTACTTC. Protein product: CASSSRQGSYEQYF. The V gene is TRBV27, the J gene TRBJ2-7; D possibly corresponds to TRBD1 (5 bases). The CDR3 runs 14 residues. CDR1 is MNHEY and CDR2 is SMNVEV in the germline V gene (reference sequence). The V end was cut by 4 bases, the J end by 1 base, with 11 bases between.

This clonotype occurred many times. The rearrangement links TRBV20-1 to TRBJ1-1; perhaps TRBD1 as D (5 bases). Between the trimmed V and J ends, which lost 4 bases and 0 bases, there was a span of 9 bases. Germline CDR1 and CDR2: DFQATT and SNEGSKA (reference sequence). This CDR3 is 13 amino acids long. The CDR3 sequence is CSATTDMNTEAFF. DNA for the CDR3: TGCAGTGCTACGACAGATATGAACACTGAAGCTTTCTTT.